This T cell receptor (beta chain) was profiled in a study of control samples from healthy donors and cancer patients. Here immunoSEQ multiplex PCR was the method, and the copy in TCRdb shows in-frame clones only, minus some. The table records approximately 150,000 clones, 88% of them present only once. The sequencing input was blood. The source of this sequence is a young man in good health.

CDR3 amino acids: CASSVDTGELFF. The CDR3 DNA is TGTGCCAGCAGCGTAGACACCGGGGAGCTGTTTTTT. This sequence joins TRBV7-8 and TRBJ2-2; D unclear. Germline values: CDR1 SGHVS, CDR2 FQNEAQ. Trimming took 5 bases from V and 3 from J, leaving 4 bases between them. The CDR3 spans 12 residues.